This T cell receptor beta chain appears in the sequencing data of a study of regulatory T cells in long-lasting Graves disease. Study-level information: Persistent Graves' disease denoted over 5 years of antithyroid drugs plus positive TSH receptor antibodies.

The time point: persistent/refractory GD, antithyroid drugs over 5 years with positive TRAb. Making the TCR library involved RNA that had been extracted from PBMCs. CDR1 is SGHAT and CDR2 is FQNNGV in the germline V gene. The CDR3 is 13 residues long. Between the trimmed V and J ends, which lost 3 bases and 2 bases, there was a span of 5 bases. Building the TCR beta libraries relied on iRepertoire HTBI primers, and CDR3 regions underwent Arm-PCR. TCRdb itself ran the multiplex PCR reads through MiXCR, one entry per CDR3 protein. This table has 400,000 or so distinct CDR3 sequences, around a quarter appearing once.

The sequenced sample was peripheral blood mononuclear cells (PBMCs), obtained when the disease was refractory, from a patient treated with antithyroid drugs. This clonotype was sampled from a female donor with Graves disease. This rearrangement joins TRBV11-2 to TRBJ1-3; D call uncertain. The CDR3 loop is CASSFHAGNTIYF. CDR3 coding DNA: TGTGCCAGCAGCTTTCATGCTGGAAACACCATATATTTT.